The clone carrying this T cell receptor beta chain has a count of ten or more. The antigen remains undetermined. The sample is drawn from a study of T-cell reconstitution after alpha-beta-depleted transplantation in children. Study-level results: Roughly two months post-transplant, alpha-beta T cells reportedly originated from several hundred graft clones that had expanded. Some patients owed their high day-60 TCRbeta diversity to surviving recipient T cells and thymic progenitors. At the one-year point after transplant, T-cell counts and TCRbeta diversity were found to come mostly from T cells that had been newly produced.

Germline V gives CDR1 SGHRS, CDR2 YFSETQ. Trimming left V 2 bases short and J 1 base short, with 14 bases between. The CDR3 length is 16 residues. Unique molecular identifiers were built into the TCRbeta library. TCRdb recomputed calls from the PCR reads with MiXCR, one row per CDR3 protein. The sample includes 780,000 or so distinct CDR3 sequences, approximately 15% of them seen just once. This specimen consisted of PBMCs, mostly from graft donor cells, obtained 360 days after TCRalphabeta/CD19-depleted stem cell transplant. The receptor was isolated from a male patient younger than 18 who had a stem cell transplant for acute lymphoblastic leukemia, so the T cells may come from the graft donor. This chain links TRBV5-1 with TRBJ2-3; D is undetermined. CDR3 DNA: TGCGCCAGCAGCTTTTTTCCTAGTCTTGGCACAGATACGCAGTATTTT. Residues: CASSFFPSLGTDTQYF.